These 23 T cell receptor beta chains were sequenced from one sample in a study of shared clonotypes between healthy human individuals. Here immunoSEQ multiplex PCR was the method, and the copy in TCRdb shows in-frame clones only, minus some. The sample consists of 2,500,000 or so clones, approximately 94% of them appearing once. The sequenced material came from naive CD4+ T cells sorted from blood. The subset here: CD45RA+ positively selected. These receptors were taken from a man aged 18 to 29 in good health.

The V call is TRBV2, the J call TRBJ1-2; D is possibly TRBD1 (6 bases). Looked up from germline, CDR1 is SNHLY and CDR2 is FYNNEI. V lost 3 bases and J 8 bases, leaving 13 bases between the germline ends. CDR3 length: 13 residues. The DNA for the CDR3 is TGTGCCAGCAGTGATCGGGGGGCTCGCGGCTACACCTTC. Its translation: CASSDRGARGYTF.

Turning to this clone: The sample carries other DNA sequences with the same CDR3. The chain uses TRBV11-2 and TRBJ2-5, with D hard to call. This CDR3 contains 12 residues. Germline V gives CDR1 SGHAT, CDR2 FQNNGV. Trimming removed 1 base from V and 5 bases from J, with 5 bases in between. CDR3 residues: CASSLVGETQYF. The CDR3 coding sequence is TGTGCCAGCAGCTTAGTTGGCGAGACCCAGTACTTC.

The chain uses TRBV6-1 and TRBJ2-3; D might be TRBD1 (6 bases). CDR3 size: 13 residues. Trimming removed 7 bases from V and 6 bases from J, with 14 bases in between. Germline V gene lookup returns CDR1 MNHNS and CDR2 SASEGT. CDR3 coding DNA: TGTGCCAGCAACAGGGACGCGAGCGATACGCAGTATTTT. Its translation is CASNRDASDTQYF.

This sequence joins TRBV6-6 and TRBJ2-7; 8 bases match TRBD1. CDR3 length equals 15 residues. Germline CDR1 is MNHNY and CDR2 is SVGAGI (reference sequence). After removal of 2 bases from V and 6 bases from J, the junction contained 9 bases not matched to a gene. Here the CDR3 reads CASSYPTGDRGEQYF. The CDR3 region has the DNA TGTGCCAGCAGTTACCCGACGGGTGACAGGGGCGAGCAGTACTTC.

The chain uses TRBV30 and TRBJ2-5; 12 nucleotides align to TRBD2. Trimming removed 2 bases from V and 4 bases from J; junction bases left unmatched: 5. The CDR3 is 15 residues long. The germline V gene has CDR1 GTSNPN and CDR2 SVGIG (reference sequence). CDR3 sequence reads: CAWSRGGLAGETQYF. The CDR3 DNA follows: TGTGCCTGGAGTCGCGGGGGACTAGCGGGAGAGACCCAGTACTTC.

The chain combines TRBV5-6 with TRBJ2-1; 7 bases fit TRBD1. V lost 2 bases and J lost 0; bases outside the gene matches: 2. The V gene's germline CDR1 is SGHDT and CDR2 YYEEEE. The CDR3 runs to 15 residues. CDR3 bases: TGTGCCAGCAGCTTATGGGACAGCTCCTACAATGAGCAGTTCTTC. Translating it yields CASSLWDSSYNEQFF.

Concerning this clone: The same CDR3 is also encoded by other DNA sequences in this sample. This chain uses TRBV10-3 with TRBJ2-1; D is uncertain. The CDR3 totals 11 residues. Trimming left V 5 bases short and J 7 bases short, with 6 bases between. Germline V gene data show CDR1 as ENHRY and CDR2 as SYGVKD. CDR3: CAISPGNEQFF. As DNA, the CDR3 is TGTGCCATCAGTCCCGGGAATGAGCAGTTCTTC.

The CDR3: CAIKAGQGDSQPQHF. CDR3 nucleotides: TGTGCCATCAAGGCGGGACAGGGGGATAGTCAGCCCCAGCATTTT. The chain joins TRBV10-3 to TRBJ1-5, with 11 bases lining up with TRBD1. The V segment lost 7 bases and the J segment 6 bases; nucleotides outside the gene matches: 8. Germline V gives CDR1 ENHRY, CDR2 SYGVKD. The CDR3 has 15 residues.

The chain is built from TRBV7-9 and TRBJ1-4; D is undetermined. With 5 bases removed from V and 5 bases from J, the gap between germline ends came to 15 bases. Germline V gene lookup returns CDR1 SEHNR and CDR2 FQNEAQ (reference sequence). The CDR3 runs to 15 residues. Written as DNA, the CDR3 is TGTGCCAGCAGCCCTTTAAGGGAACGGAATGAAAAACTGTTTTTT. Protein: CASSPLRERNEKLFF. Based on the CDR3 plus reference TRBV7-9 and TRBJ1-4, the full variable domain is DTGVSQNPRHKITKRGQNVTFRCDPISEHNRLYWYRQTLGQGPEFLTYFQNEAQLEKSRLLSDRFSAERPKGSFSTLEIQRTEQGDSAMYLCASSPLRERNEKLFFGSGTQLSVL.

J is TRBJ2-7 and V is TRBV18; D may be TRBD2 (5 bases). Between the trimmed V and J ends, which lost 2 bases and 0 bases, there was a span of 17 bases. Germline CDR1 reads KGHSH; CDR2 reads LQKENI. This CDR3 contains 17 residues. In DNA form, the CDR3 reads TGTGCCAGCTCACCAGGGGAGTTAGCGCCTAGCTCCTACGAGCAGTACTTC. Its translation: CASSPGELAPSSYEQYF.

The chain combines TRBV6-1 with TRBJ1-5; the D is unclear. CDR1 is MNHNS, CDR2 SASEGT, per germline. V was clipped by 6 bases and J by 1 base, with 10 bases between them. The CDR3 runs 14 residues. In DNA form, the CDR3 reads TGTGCCAGCAGCCCGTCTATAAGCAATCAGCCCCAGCATTTT. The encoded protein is CASSPSISNQPQHF.

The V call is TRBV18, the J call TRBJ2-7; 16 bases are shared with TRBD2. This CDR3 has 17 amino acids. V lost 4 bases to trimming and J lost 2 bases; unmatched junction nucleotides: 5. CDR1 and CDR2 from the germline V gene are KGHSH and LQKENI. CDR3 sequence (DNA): TGTGCCAGCTCACGGGGACTAGCGGGAGGGTCCACCTACGAGCAGTACTTC. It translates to CASSRGLAGGSTYEQYF.

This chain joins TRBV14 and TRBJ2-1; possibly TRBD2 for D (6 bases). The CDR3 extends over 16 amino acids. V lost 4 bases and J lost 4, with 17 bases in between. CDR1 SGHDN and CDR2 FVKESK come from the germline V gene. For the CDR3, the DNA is TGTGCCAGCAGCCGCCTCGGGACTGGTAATTACAATGAGCAGTTCTTC. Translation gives CASSRLGTGNYNEQFF.

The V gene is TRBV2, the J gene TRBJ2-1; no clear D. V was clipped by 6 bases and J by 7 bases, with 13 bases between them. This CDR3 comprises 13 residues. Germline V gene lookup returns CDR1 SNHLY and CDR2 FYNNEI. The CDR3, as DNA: TGTGCCAGCAGCCTCCTTTCCCGAAATGAGCAGTTCTTC. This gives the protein CASSLLSRNEQFF.

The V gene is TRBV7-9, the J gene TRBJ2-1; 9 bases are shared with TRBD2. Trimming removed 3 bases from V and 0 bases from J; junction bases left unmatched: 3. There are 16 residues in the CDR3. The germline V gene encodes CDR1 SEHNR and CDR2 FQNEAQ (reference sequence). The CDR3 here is CASSFSGRTSYNEQFF. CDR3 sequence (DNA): TGTGCCAGCAGCTTCAGCGGGAGGACCTCCTACAATGAGCAGTTCTTC.

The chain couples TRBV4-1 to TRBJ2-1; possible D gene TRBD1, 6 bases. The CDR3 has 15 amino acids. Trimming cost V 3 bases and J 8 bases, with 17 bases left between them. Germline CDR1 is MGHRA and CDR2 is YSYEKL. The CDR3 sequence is CASSHSRGFSDEQFF. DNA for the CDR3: TGCGCCAGCAGCCATTCAAGGGGGTTCAGCGATGAGCAGTTCTTC.

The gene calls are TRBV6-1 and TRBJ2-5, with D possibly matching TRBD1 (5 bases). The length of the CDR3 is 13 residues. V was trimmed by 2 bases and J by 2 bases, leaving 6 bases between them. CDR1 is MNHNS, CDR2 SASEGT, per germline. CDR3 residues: CASSENRQETQYF. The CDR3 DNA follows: TGTGCCAGCAGTGAAAACAGGCAAGAGACCCAGTACTTC.

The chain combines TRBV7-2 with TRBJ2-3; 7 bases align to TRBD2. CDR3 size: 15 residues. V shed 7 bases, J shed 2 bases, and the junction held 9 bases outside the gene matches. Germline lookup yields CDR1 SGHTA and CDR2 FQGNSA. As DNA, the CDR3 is TGTGCCAGCACACTGAACGGGGGGACCACAGATACGCAGTATTTT. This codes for CASTLNGGTTDTQYF.

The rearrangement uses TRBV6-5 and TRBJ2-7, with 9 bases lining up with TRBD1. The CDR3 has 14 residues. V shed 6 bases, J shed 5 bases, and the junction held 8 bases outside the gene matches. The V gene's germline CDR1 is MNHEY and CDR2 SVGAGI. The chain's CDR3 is CASSRGDRVNEQYF. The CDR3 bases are TGTGCCAGCAGCCGGGGGGACAGGGTTAACGAGCAGTACTTC.

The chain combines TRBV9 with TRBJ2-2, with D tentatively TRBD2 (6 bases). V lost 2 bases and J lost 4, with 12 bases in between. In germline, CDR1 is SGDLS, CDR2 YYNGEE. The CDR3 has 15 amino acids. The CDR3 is CASSVEGLGTGELFF. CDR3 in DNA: TGTGCCAGCAGCGTGGAGGGGCTGGGCACCGGGGAGCTGTTTTTT. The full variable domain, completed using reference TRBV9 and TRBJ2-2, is DSGVTQTPKHLITATGQRVTLRCSPRSGDLSVYWYQQSLDQGLQFLIQYYNGEERAKGNILERFSAQQFPDLHSELNLSSLELGDSALYFCASSVEGLGTGELFFGEGSRLTVL.

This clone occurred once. The CDR3: CASSFPGRSYEQYF. In nucleotides, the CDR3 is TGTGCCAGCTCATTTCCGGGACGGAGCTACGAGCAGTACTTC. This chain connects TRBV18 to TRBJ2-7; D is perhaps TRBD1 or TRBD2 (5 bases each). The CDR3 totals 14 residues. With 5 bases removed from V and 3 bases from J, the gap between germline ends came to 14 bases. Germline V gives CDR1 KGHSH, CDR2 LQKENI.

CDR3 DNA sequence: TGTGCCAGCAGCTTGGTTGCAGGGATGGACACTGAAGCTTTCTTT. Its protein is CASSLVAGMDTEAFF. This chain uses TRBV5-4 with TRBJ1-1, with D maybe TRBD1 (5 bases). Germline V gene sequence: CDR1 SGHNT, CDR2 YYREEE (reference sequence). V was trimmed by 0 bases and J by 3 bases, leaving 12 bases between them. The CDR3 loop spans 15 amino acids.

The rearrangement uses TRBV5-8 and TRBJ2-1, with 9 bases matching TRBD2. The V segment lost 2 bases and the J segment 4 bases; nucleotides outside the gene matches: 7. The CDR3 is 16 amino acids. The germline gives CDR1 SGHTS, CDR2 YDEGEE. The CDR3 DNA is TGTGCCAGCAGCTTCTGGCGGGAGGGCCGGTACAATGAGCAGTTCTTC. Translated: CASSFWREGRYNEQFF.